These T cell receptor beta chains were read from a single sample in a study of blood T cell repertoires in COVID-19. Profiled with immunoSEQ multiplex PCR; TCRdb holds only in-frame clones, not every one. The top ten clones hold under 20% of a sample with just under 95,000 clones, over 70% of them seen once. The sequencing sample was made of peripheral blood. These receptors were collected from a human donor in a cohort sampled during active COVID-19. The CDR3 runs from the conserved cysteine through the conserved F or W. A D gene is named only where the DNA matches it firmly. Some rows have no size entry. The others give once, few or many, or a class for an expanded clone.

j_gene	abundance	len	d_gene	v_gene	CDR3nt	CDR3aa
TRBJ2-2	.	14	.	TRBV5-1	TGCGCCAGCAGCCGGCAGGGAACGGGCGGGGAGCTGTTTTTT	CASSRQGTGGELFF
TRBJ2-7	.	16	.	TRBV27	TGTGCCAGCAGTTTTGGGGGACTGGTCGGGTCCTACGAGCAGTACTTC	CASSFGGLVGSYEQYF
TRBJ2-3	.	12	.	TRBV5-1	TGCGCCAGCAGTCCGAGGGGGGATACGCAGTATTTT	CASSPRGDTQYF
TRBJ2-2	.	17	TRBD1	TRBV27	TGTGCCAGCAGTTTATCCGCAGGGGGCTACGATAGCGGGGAGCTGTTTTTT	CASSLSAGGYDSGELFF
TRBJ2-5	.	13	.	TRBV28	TGTGCCAGCAGTTCAACTAGTGGAGAGACCCAGTACTTC	CASSSTSGETQYF
TRBJ2-7	.	11	.	TRBV5-1	TGCGCCAGCAGCTCCTTGTACGAGCAGTACTTC	CASSSLYEQYF
TRBJ2-5	.	13	.	TRBV27	TGTGCCAGCAGTTGGGCGCCCCAAGAGACCCAGTACTTC	CASSWAPQETQYF
TRBJ2-7	.	14	TRBD2	TRBV10-3	TGTGCCATCAGTGAGGTAGCGGGAGGCTACGAGCAGTACTTC	CAISEVAGGYEQYF
TRBJ2-7	once	11	TRBD1	TRBV27	TGTGCCAGCAGTTTTGGGACAGTGCAGTACTTC	CASSFGTVQYF
TRBJ2-5	.	15	TRBD2	TRBV9	TGTGCCAGCAGCCAGACTAGCGGGAGGGCGGAGACCCAGTACTTC	CASSQTSGRAETQYF
TRBJ1-2	.	14	.	TRBV7-2	TGTGCCAGCAGCTTGTCTCGACAGCTGCAGGGCTACACCTTC	CASSLSRQLQGYTF
TRBJ2-7	once	13	.	TRBV5-1	TGCGCCAGCAGCTTCCTCACTACCTACGAGCAGTACTTC	CASSFLTTYEQYF
TRBJ1-2	.	14	TRBD1	TRBV28	TGTGCCAGCAGTTGGGGACAGGCTTCCTATGGCTACACCTTC	CASSWGQASYGYTF
TRBJ2-5	.	17	TRBD2	TRBV6-1	TGTGCCAGCAGTGGAGTTTTCAGACTAGCGGTACAAGAGACCCAGTACTTC	CASSGVFRLAVQETQYF
TRBJ2-7	.	16	TRBD2	TRBV29-1	TGCAGCGTTGAATCCGGGACTAGCGGTCCCTCCTACGAGCAGTACTTC	CSVESGTSGPSYEQYF